This TCR beta chain was retrieved from a study of blood T cell repertoires in COVID-19. Study overall: The origin of the acute and convalescent COVID-19 samples was the United States, Italy and Spain.

The assay was immunoSEQ multiplex PCR, and TCRdb's table has in-frame clones only and misses some. The profile shows hundreds of thousands of clones, 88% of them singletons. V lost 0 bases to trimming and J lost 1 base; unmatched junction nucleotides: 5. The length of the CDR3 is 17 residues. Germline CDR1 KGHSH, CDR2 LQKENI. This clonotype was sampled from an older woman in a cohort exposed to, infected with or recovered from COVID-19 (not recorded which). V usage is TRBV18 and J usage is TRBJ2-5; 10 bases are shared with TRBD1. The specimen sequenced was PBMCs or T cells enriched from blood (not recorded which). CDR3 coding DNA: TGTGCCAGCTCACCACCGAGGACAGGGGGGTTCCAAGAGACCCAGTACTTC. Residues: CASSPPRTGGFQETQYF.